A selection of T cell receptor beta chains follows, all from one sample in a study of identifying expanded T cells in peripheral blood. The data were produced by immunoSEQ multiplex PCR, yet TCRdb's version contains in-frame clones alone and is incomplete. This sample carries just over 90,000 clones, about nine tenths of them seen once, and the ten largest clones take roughly 3.8%. Sequencing used blood. The origin of the receptors is a person aged 18 to 75 in good health. Both conserved end residues are part of each CDR3. The D gene is left open where the match is weak.

TRBV2	TRBJ2-7	NA	12	CASSVAAYEQYF	TGTGCCAGCAGTGTAGCGGCCTACGAGCAGTACTTC
TRBV18	TRBJ2-1	NA	17	CASSPPPVTSSYNEQFF	TGTGCCAGCTCACCACCTCCAGTGACGAGCTCCTACAATGAGCAGTTCTTC
TRBV29-1	TRBJ2-7	TRBD1	13	CSDHRGPGYEQYF	TGCAGCGACCACAGGGGGCCTGGCTACGAGCAGTACTTC
TRBV5-4	TRBJ2-3	TRBD2	16	CASSSRLAGGTDTQYF	TGTGCCAGCAGCTCCCGACTAGCGGGAGGCACAGATACGCAGTATTTT
TRBV5-4	TRBJ1-1	NA	15	CASSSLNDRNTEAFF	TGTGCCAGCAGCTCCCTCAATGACAGGAACACTGAAGCTTTCTTT
TRBV10-1	TRBJ1-3	NA	13	CAADSNSGNTIYF	TGCGCCGCGGACAGCAACTCTGGAAACACCATATATTTT
TRBV7-6	TRBJ2-1	NA	15	CASSLSIRASNEQFF	TGTGCCAGCAGCCTAAGCATTAGGGCATCCAATGAGCAGTTCTTC
TRBV18	TRBJ2-7	TRBD2	16	CASSPLAGSSSYEQYF	TGTGCCAGCTCACCACTAGCGGGGTCGAGCTCCTACGAGCAGTACTTC
TRBV4-3	TRBJ1-4	NA	14	CASSQDEEAGKLFF	TGCGCCAGCAGCCAAGATGAGGAGGCGGGAAAACTGTTTTTT
TRBV7-3	TRBJ2-5	NA	14	CASSPVPGQETQYF	TGTGCCAGCAGCCCCGTCCCCGGCCAAGAGACCCAGTACTTC
TRBV18	TRBJ2-5	NA	18	CASSPLRRPGTNQETQYF	TGTGCCAGCTCACCACTCCGGCGCCCTGGAACAAACCAAGAGACCCAGTACTTC